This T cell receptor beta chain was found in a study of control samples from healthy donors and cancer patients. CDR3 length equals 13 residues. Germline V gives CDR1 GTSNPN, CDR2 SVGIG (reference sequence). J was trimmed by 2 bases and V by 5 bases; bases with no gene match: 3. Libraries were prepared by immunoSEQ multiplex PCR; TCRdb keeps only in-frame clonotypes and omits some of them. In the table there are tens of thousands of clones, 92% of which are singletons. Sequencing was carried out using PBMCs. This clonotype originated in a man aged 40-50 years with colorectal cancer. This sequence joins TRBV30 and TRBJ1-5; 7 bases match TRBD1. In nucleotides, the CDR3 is TGTGCCTGGGATGGACAGGGCAATCAGCCCCAGCATTTT. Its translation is CAWDGQGNQPQHF.